Many counts were recorded for the clone carrying this T cell receptor (beta chain). Its antigen is as yet unknown. Trimming shortened V by 9 bases and J by 3 bases, and 17 bases separated the two germline ends. The CDR3 is 15 residues long. Germline assignment: CDR1 PRHDT and CDR2 FYEKMQ (reference sequence). This sample was taken from a study of blood T cells in healthy people across ages. A second PCR, run for about 6 to 11 cycles, used a sample-barcoded 5' primer plus a J-beta primer mix. Each CDR3 protein is one row after TCRdb ran MiXCR on the 5' RACE reads. In the table there are roughly 700,000 distinct CDR3 sequences, around 48% of which are singletons. Findings of the study overall: With age, beta diversity per million T cells declined roughly linearly, significantly by 40.

Sequencing was done on a sample of blood. The chain couples TRBV13 to TRBJ1-4; no firm D call. This sequence was found in a woman aged 55-70 years in good health. This CDR3 reads CASRESQYPNEKLFF. The CDR3 DNA follows: TGTGCCAGTCGGGAAAGTCAATACCCTAATGAAAAACTGTTTTTT.